The clone carrying this T cell receptor (beta chain) has only a few counts. This entry is derived from a study of identifying expanded T cells in peripheral blood. During the collection period, no donor immune events like infections were recorded. Profiled with immunoSEQ multiplex PCR; TCRdb holds only in-frame clones, not every one. The sample lists approximately 83,000 clones, roughly 85% seen once, with 3.5% to 5% in the top ten. Sample: blood. This sequence originates from a person aged 18 to 75 in good health.

This chain's CDR3 is CASSVDQRYTDTQYF. In DNA form, the CDR3 reads TGTGCCAGCAGCGTCGACCAGCGTTACACAGATACGCAGTATTTT. V and J are TRBV9 and TRBJ2-3; no firm D call. Germline CDR1 reads SGDLS; CDR2 reads YYNGEE. The CDR3 covers 15 residues. V dropped 2 bases and J dropped 2 bases, with 12 bases sitting between them.